This T cell receptor (beta chain) was captured by sequencing in a study of T cell changes during pregnancy in multiple sclerosis. Generated by immunoSEQ multiplex PCR, the TCRdb table keeps only in-frame clones and is missing some. The repertoire includes some 43,000 clones, 75% to 90% of them detected once, and approximately 1.5% sits in the top ten. Germline lookup yields CDR1 SGHAT and CDR2 FQDESV (reference sequence). The CDR3 is made up of 15 amino acids. The V end lost 4 bases, the J end lost 9 bases, and 19 bases lay between the germline ends. This receptor was obtained from a female donor in good health, enrolled as a control in a pregnancy study. The sequencing here drew on peripheral blood, taken in the first trimester of pregnancy. V is TRBV11-1 and J is TRBJ2-1; D remains ambiguous. CDR3: CASSSRNAESGEQFF. The CDR3 bases are TGTGCCAGCAGCTCCCGTAATGCAGAGTCGGGTGAGCAGTTCTTC. The full variable domain, rest sourced from reference TRBV11-1 and TRBJ2-1, is EAEVAQSPRYKITEKSQAVAFWCDPISGHATLYWYRQILGQGPELLVQFQDESVVDDSQLPKDRFSAERLKGVDSTLKIQPAELGDSAMYLCASSSRNAESGEQFFGPGTRLTVL.